Described below is a single T cell receptor (beta chain) sequence and its context. The CDR3 has 15 residues. Germline V lookup: CDR1 MNHEY, CDR2 SMNVEV (reference sequence). V was pared by 5 bases and J by 8 bases, with 12 bases of the junction left unmatched. These data belong to a study of blood T cell repertoires in COVID-19. Libraries were prepared by immunoSEQ multiplex PCR; TCRdb keeps only in-frame clonotypes and omits some of them. Of 150,000 to 200,000 clones in the sample, more than 85% were seen once. Sample: peripheral blood. The chain couples TRBV27 to TRBJ2-1, with 7 bases lining up with TRBD1. This receptor was identified in a man aged 18 to 35 with acute or convalescent COVID-19. The CDR3 reads CASSPDRVTMDEQFF. The CDR3 DNA reads TGTGCCAGCAGTCCCGACAGGGTTACGATGGATGAGCAGTTCTTC.